The next 26 T cell receptor beta chains were all read from a single sample in a study of cytomegalovirus exposure and HLA in healthy donors. The PCR used 60 Vbeta and 13 Jbeta primers. The method was immunoSEQ multiplex PCR; TCRdb's version includes in-frame clones alone and lacks a portion of them. The sample lists just over 150,000 clones, around 76% occurring once. What was sequenced was PBMCs. All receptors come from a man aged 40-55 years in good health and CMV-seropositive.

This rearrangement joins TRBV4-1 to TRBJ1-2, with 7 nucleotides matching TRBD1. Germline CDR1 reads MGHRA; CDR2 reads YSYEKL. V lost 0 bases and J lost 6; bases outside the gene matches: 10. The CDR3 is 16 residues long. The CDR3 here is CASSQDIAGGRDGYTF. Written as DNA, the CDR3 is TGCGCCAGCAGCCAAGATATCGCAGGGGGTAGGGATGGCTACACCTTC.

Here the CDR3 reads CASQQGATTDTQYF. CDR3 nucleotide sequence: TGTGCCAGTCAACAGGGGGCGACCACAGATACGCAGTATTTT. The rearrangement uses TRBV19 and TRBJ2-3, with 9 bases aligning to TRBD1. CDR1 and CDR2 from the germline V gene are LNHDA and SQIVND (reference sequence). The CDR3 is 14 residues long. V lost 8 bases, J lost 2 bases, and 5 bases stayed unmatched. The full variable domain, with the rest looked up from reference TRBV19 and TRBJ2-3, is DGGITQSPKYLFRKEGQNVTLSCEQNLNHDAMYWYRQDPGQGLRLIYYSQIVNDFQKGDIAEGYSVSREKKESFPLTVTSAQKNPTAFYLCASQQGATTDTQYFGPGTRLTVL.

The genes are TRBV7-9 and TRBJ2-1; D call uncertain. The germline V and J ends were trimmed by 0 bases and 4 bases, with 7 bases remaining between them. The CDR3 covers 14 residues. Looked up from germline, CDR1 is SEHNR and CDR2 is FQNEAQ (reference sequence). Here the CDR3 DNA reads TGTGCCAGCAGCTTAGCGACTTCTTACAATGAGCAGTTCTTC. Translating it yields CASSLATSYNEQFF. The complete variable domain, with remaining parts taken from reference TRBV7-9 and TRBJ2-1, reads DTGVSQNPRHKITKRGQNVTFRCDPISEHNRLYWYRQTLGQGPEFLTYFQNEAQLEKSRLLSDRFSAERPKGSFSTLEIQRTEQGDSAMYLCASSLATSYNEQFFGPGTRLTVL.

CDR3 sequence: CASSLRAGKGEAFF. The CDR3 bases are TGTGCCAGCAGCTTAAGGGCCGGGAAGGGAGAAGCTTTCTTT. The genes are TRBV13 and TRBJ1-1; no clear D gene. V lost 2 bases to trimming and J lost 8 bases, with 15 bases between them. The CDR3 covers 14 residues. The germline V gene has CDR1 PRHDT and CDR2 FYEKMQ (reference sequence).

The DNA of the CDR3 is TGTGCCAGCAGCTCCCAGGGGCAGAGCTATGGCTACACCTTC. The encoded protein is CASSSQGQSYGYTF. This sequence joins TRBV5-4 and TRBJ1-2; D is possibly TRBD1 (6 bases). The CDR3 totals 14 residues. Germline V gene sequence: CDR1 SGHNT, CDR2 YYREEE (reference sequence). V was shortened by 3 bases and J by 4 bases, with 13 bases between the two germline ends.

The rearrangement joins TRBV6-1 to TRBJ1-5, with D uncertain. The CDR3 has 15 amino acids. Trimming took 3 bases from V and 0 from J, leaving 9 bases between them. The germline gives CDR1 MNHNS, CDR2 SASEGT. CDR3 DNA sequence: TGTGCCAGCAGTGATGCGGGCAATAGCAATCAGCCCCAGCATTTT. This gives the protein CASSDAGNSNQPQHF.

This clone was recorded a few times. This chain uses TRBV7-2 with TRBJ2-3; TRBD2 matches 7 bases. Germline V gene data show CDR1 as SGHTA and CDR2 as FQGNSA. The CDR3 length is 15 residues. Trimming cost V 1 base and J 2 bases; bases outside gene matches: 3. The DNA of the CDR3 is TGTGCCAGCAGCTTAGGGCTAGCGGACACAGATACGCAGTATTTT. This translates into CASSLGLADTDTQYF. The full variable domain, with the rest looked up from reference TRBV7-2 and TRBJ2-3, is GAGVSQSPSNKVTEKGKDVELRCDPISGHTALYWYRQSLGQGLEFLIYFQGNSAPDKSGLPSDRFSAERTGGSVSTLTIQRTQQEDSAVYLCASSLGLADTDTQYFGPGTRLTVL.

This clone was seen a single time. The rearrangement links TRBV19 to TRBJ2-2; 7 bases are shared with TRBD2. V shed 10 bases, J shed 4 bases, and the junction held 9 bases outside the gene matches. CDR3 length: 14 residues. Germline V gene sequence: CDR1 LNHDA, CDR2 SQIVND (reference sequence). CDR3 amino acids: CATVKRGSTGELFF. The CDR3 nucleotides read TGTGCCACCGTGAAGCGGGGAAGCACCGGGGAGCTGTTTTTT.

The gene calls are TRBV19 and TRBJ2-6, with TRBD1 identical over 7 bases. V was pared by 6 bases and J by 0 bases, with 11 bases of the junction left unmatched. CDR3 length: 18 residues. Germline-derived CDR1 and CDR2 are LNHDA and SQIVND (reference sequence). CDR3 DNA sequence: TGTGCCAGTAGCCTTGGGGGACAGCCGCTCTCTGGGGCCAACGTCCTGACTTTC. It translates to CASSLGGQPLSGANVLTF.

This clone was counted a few times. As DNA, the CDR3 is TGCGCCAGCAGCTTGGACAGGGGAAACACTGAAGCTTTCTTT. It specifies CASSLDRGNTEAFF. The J gene is TRBJ1-1, the V gene TRBV5-1; 7 nucleotides match TRBD1. Trimming at V came to 0 bases and at J to 2 bases, leaving 1 base not matched to a gene. Germline loops: CDR1 SGHRS, CDR2 YFSETQ. The CDR3 consists of 14 residues.

The chain uses TRBV14 and TRBJ2-5; TRBD1 aligns across 8 bases. The CDR3 spans 18 residues. Germline V gene data show CDR1 as SGHDN and CDR2 as FVKESK. With 0 bases clipped from V and 2 bases from J, the junction kept 11 bases outside the gene matches. The CDR3 protein is CASSQESTGGAIQETQYF. The CDR3 coding sequence is TGTGCCAGCAGCCAAGAGAGTACAGGGGGAGCTATACAAGAGACCCAGTACTTC.

This clone was detected a few times. The chain links TRBV5-1 to TRBJ2-3; D gene ambiguous. V was trimmed by 0 bases and J by 0 bases, leaving 11 bases between them. Germline V gene lookup returns CDR1 SGHRS and CDR2 YFSETQ. The CDR3 runs 16 residues. CDR3: CASSLAPATSTDTQYF. For the CDR3, the DNA is TGCGCCAGCAGCTTGGCCCCCGCGACTAGCACAGATACGCAGTATTTT. The full variable domain, its missing parts supplied by reference TRBV5-1 and TRBJ2-3, is KAGVTQTPRYLIKTRGQQVTLSCSPISGHRSVSWYQQTPGQGLQFLFEYFSETQRNKGNFPGRFSGRQFSNSRSEMNVSTLELGDSALYLCASSLAPATSTDTQYFGPGTRLTVL.

As to this clone: This specimen includes other DNA sequences encoding the same CDR3. The chain recombines TRBV5-4 with TRBJ1-6; 7 positions match TRBD1. V trimming: 4 bases; J trimming: 10 bases; junction bases outside the gene matches: 8. The CDR3 is made up of 14 amino acids. CDR1 and CDR2 from the germline V gene are SGHNT and YYREEE (reference sequence). The CDR3 DNA reads as TGTGCCAGCAGCCTGACAGGGTCAAACTCACCCCTCCACTTT. Protein product: CASSLTGSNSPLHF.

The chain combines TRBV25-1 with TRBJ1-1, with TRBD1 identical over 11 bases. The CDR3 is 15 residues long. Germline loops: CDR1 MGHDK, CDR2 SYGVNS. Trimming cost V 6 bases and J 1 base; bases outside gene matches: 4. The CDR3 region is CASRGDRGTNTEAFF. In DNA, the CDR3 is TGTGCCAGCAGGGGGGACAGGGGGACGAACACTGAAGCTTTCTTT. Filled out from reference TRBV25-1 and TRBJ1-1, the complete variable domain reads EADIYQTPRYLVIGTGKKITLECSQTMGHDKMYWYQQDPGMELHLIHYSYGVNSTEKGDLSSESTVSRIRTEHFPLTLESARPSHTSQYLCASRGDRGTNTEAFFGQGTRLTVV.

This clone was observed a single time. CDR3 sequence: CAWSSGTGGFQPQHF. For the CDR3, the DNA is TGTGCCTGGTCTTCGGGGACAGGGGGGTTCCAGCCCCAGCATTTT. The rearrangement uses TRBV30 and TRBJ1-5, with TRBD1 identical over 11 bases. Trimming cost V 5 bases and J 7 bases; bases outside gene matches: 10. Germline CDR1 and CDR2: GTSNPN and SVGIG (reference sequence). The length of the CDR3 is 15 residues.

The chain couples TRBV6-6 to TRBJ1-1; D is undetermined. Trimming removed 4 bases from V and 0 bases from J, with 12 bases in between. The CDR3 sequence is 15 residues long. Germline CDR1 is MNHNY and CDR2 is SVGAGI (reference sequence). The CDR3 nucleotides read TGTGCCAGCAGTTCCCTAGGTCCCATGAACACTGAAGCTTTCTTT. This translates into CASSSLGPMNTEAFF.

This clone was seen only once. The V gene is TRBV5-8, the J gene TRBJ2-3; D perhaps matches TRBD2 (6 bases). Germline V gene lookup returns CDR1 SGHTS and CDR2 YDEGEE. The CDR3 totals 15 residues. With 4 bases removed from V and 1 base from J, the gap between germline ends came to 13 bases. CDR3 sequence (DNA): TGTGCCAGCAGCGGGTGGGGAGGAGGCACAGATACGCAGTATTTT. Its translation: CASSGWGGGTDTQYF.

In this sample, this clone turned up once. V and J are TRBV19 and TRBJ1-2, with TRBD1 matching 7 bases. Germline trimming cut 5 bases from V and 4 bases from J; bases unmatched to any gene: 7. This CDR3 spans 14 amino acids. CDR1 and CDR2 (germline): LNHDA, SQIVND (reference sequence). This chain's CDR3 is CASSRGTETYGYTF. In DNA, the CDR3 is TGTGCCAGTAGTCGGGGGACAGAGACCTATGGCTACACCTTC.

This clone occurred a few times. At one boundary the junction diverges from the germline segment, which might be a read error. The chain has TRBV7-9 and TRBJ2-7, with unresolved D. CDR3 length: 12 amino acids. Germline V lookup: CDR1 SEHNR, CDR2 FQNEAQ (reference sequence). As DNA, the CDR3 is TGTTCCAGCAGCTACTACTACTACGAGCAGTACTTC. Amino acid sequence: CSSSYYYYEQYF.

This chain connects TRBV29-1 to TRBJ2-7; 7 bases are shared with TRBD2. Germline V lookup: CDR1 SQVTM, CDR2 ANQGSEA. This CDR3 has 13 amino acids. The ends lost 1 base at V and 2 bases at J; junction bases unmatched: 2. The DNA for the CDR3 is TGCAGCGTTGAAGGGGGGGGAGCCTACGAGCAGTACTTC. Protein sequence: CSVEGGGAYEQYF.

This clone was observed a handful of times. The J gene is TRBJ1-4, the V gene TRBV25-1; TRBD1 agrees at 7 bases. CDR1 and CDR2 (germline): MGHDK, SYGVNS. The CDR3 sequence is 17 residues long. V lost 5 bases to trimming and J lost 6 bases; unmatched junction nucleotides: 15. The chain's CDR3 is CASSTPLGPGGDEKLFF. CDR3 bases: TGTGCCAGCAGTACACCCTTAGGACCAGGGGGTGATGAAAAACTGTTTTTT.

This clone appeared once. A junction boundary mismatches the germline segment, possibly from a read error. This chain uses TRBV7-6 with TRBJ1-2; weak D call: TRBD1 (6 bases). This CDR3 has 15 residues. Germline-derived CDR1 and CDR2 are SGHVS and FNYEAQ. The CDR3 sequence: CASSLAGGAGYGYTF. The CDR3 coding sequence is TGTGCCAGCAGCCTAGCGGGGGGGGCGGGCTATGGCTACACCTTC.

The chain has TRBV5-4 and TRBJ2-7; 8 bases are shared with TRBD1. V shed 5 bases and J 5 bases; nucleotides not matched to a gene: 12. This CDR3 is built from 15 residues. Germline CDR1 SGHNT, CDR2 YYREEE (reference sequence). DNA of the CDR3: TGTGCCAGCAGTTATAACCAGGGGGCGAAGGACGAGCAGTACTTC. Encoded protein: CASSYNQGAKDEQYF.

J is TRBJ2-6 and V is TRBV14; 9 nucleotides match TRBD1. Trimming took 5 bases from V and 0 from J; bases not matched to a gene: 8. Germline CDR1 is SGHDN and CDR2 is FVKESK. CDR3 length equals 18 residues. The CDR3 is CASSYRTGAASGANVLTF. The CDR3, as DNA: TGTGCCAGCAGCTACCGGACAGGGGCCGCCTCTGGGGCCAACGTCCTGACTTTC.

The CDR3 loop is CASRNNRGQAYEQYF. DNA of the CDR3: TGTGCCAGCAGAAACAACAGGGGGCAGGCCTACGAGCAGTACTTC. The gene calls are TRBV6-1 and TRBJ2-7; TRBD1 matches 9 bases. Germline V gene lookup returns CDR1 MNHNS and CDR2 SASEGT. The V and J ends lost 6 bases and 2 bases, in that order; junction bases with no gene match: 8. The CDR3 extends over 15 amino acids.

The J gene is TRBJ1-2, the V gene TRBV7-8; 12 nucleotides align to TRBD1. Germline V lookup: CDR1 SGHVS, CDR2 FQNEAQ. V shed 4 bases, J shed 5 bases, and the junction held 8 bases outside the gene matches. This CDR3 is built from 16 residues. CDR3 sequence reads: CASSSLRDRGPYGYTF. The CDR3 nucleotides read TGTGCCAGCAGCTCCCTCCGGGACAGGGGGCCTTATGGCTACACCTTC.